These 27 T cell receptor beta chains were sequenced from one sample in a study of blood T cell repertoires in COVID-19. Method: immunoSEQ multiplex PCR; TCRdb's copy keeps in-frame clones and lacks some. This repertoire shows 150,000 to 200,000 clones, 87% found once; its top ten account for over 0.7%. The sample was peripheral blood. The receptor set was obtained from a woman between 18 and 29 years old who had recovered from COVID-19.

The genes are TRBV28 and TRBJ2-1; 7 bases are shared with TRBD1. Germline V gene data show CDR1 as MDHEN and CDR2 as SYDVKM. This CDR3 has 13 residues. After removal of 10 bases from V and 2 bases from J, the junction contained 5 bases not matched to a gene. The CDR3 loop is CATDRLAYNEQFF. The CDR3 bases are TGTGCCACGGACAGGCTGGCCTACAATGAGCAGTTCTTC.

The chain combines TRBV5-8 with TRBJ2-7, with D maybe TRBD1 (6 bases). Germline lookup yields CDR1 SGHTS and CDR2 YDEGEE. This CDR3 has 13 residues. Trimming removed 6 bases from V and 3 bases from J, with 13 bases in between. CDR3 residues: CASNRQEGYEQYF. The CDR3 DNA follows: TGTGCCAGCAACCGACAGGAAGGCTACGAGCAGTACTTC.

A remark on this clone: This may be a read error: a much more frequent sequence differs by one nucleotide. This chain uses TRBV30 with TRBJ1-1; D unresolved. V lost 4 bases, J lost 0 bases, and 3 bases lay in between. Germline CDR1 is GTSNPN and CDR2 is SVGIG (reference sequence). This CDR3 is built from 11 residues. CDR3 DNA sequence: TGTGCCTGGACAGTGAACACTGAAGCTTTCTTT. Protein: CAWTVNTEAFF.

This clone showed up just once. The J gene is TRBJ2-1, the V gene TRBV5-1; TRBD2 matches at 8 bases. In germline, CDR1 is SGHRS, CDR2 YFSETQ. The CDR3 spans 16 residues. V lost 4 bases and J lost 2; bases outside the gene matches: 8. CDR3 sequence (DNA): TGCGCCAGCAGCATAGCGGGATTTCCTCCCTACAATGAGCAGTTCTTC. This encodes CASSIAGFPPYNEQFF.

The CDR3 nucleotides are TGCGCCAGCAGTGAGGAACGGCTAGCGGGCCACGAAAAAATCCCTGAGCAGTACGTC. Translating it yields CASSEERLAGHEKIPEQYV. V is TRBV10-1 and J is TRBJ2-7, with 8 positions matching TRBD2. V was clipped by 2 bases and J by 7 bases; unmatched bases: 22. Germline V gene lookup returns CDR1 WNHNN and CDR2 SYGVQD (reference sequence). This CDR3 spans 19 amino acids.

The CDR3 region has the DNA TGTGCCAGCAGTGGTGTGAGACAGTCCTACAATGAGCAGTTCTTC. Translating it yields CASSGVRQSYNEQFF. The rearrangement uses TRBV2 and TRBJ2-1; weak D call: TRBD1 (5 bases). The CDR3 spans 15 residues. Per germline, CDR1 SNHLY and CDR2 FYNNEI. V lost 4 bases, J lost 1 base, and 11 bases lay in between.

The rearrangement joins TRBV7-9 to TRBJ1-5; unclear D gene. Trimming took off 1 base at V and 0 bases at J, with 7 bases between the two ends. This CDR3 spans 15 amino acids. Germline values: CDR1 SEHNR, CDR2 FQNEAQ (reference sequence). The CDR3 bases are TGTGCCAGCAGCTTAGACCAGTATAGCAATCAGCCCCAGCATTTT. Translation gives CASSLDQYSNQPQHF.

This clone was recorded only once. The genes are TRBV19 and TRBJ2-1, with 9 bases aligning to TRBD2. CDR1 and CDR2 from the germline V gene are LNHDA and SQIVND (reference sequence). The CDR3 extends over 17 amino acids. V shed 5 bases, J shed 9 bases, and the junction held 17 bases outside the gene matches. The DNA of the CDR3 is TGTGCCAGTAGTCCTATTGCCGGGCTAGCGGGGTATGGTGAGCAGTTCTTC. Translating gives CASSPIAGLAGYGEQFF.

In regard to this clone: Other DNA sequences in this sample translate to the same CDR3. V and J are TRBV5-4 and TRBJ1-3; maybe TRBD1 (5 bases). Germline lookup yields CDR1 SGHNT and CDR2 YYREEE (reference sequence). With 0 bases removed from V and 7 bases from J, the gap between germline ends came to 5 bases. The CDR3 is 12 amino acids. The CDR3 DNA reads TGTGCCAGCAGCTTGGACAGGAACACCATATATTTT. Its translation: CASSLDRNTIYF.

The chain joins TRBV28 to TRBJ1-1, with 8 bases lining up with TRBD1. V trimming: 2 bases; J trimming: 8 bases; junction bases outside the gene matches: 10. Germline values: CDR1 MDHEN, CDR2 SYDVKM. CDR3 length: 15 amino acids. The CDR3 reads CASSLVGLGQGEAFF. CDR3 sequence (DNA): TGTGCCAGCAGTTTAGTGGGCCTCGGACAGGGAGAAGCTTTCTTT. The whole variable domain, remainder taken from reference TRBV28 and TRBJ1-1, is DVKVTQSSRYLVKRTGEKVFLECVQDMDHENMFWYRQDPGLGLRLIYFSYDVKMKEKGDIPEGYSVSREKKERFSLILESASTNQTSMYLCASSLVGLGQGEAFFGQGTRLTVV.

CDR3 in DNA: TGTGCCACCAGTGACCGGGATTCGTACAATGAGCAGTTCTTC. Translated, it gives CATSDRDSYNEQFF. The chain recombines TRBV24-1 with TRBJ2-1; D perhaps matches TRBD2 (5 bases). Looked up from germline, CDR1 is KGHDR and CDR2 is SFDVKD. The V end lost 4 bases, the J end lost 4 bases, and 10 bases lay between the germline ends. There are 14 residues in the CDR3.

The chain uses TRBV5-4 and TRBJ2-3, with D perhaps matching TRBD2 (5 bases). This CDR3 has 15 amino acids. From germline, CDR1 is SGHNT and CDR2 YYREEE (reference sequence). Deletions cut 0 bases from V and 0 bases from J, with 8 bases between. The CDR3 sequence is CASSLDGLSTDTQYF. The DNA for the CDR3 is TGTGCCAGCAGCTTGGATGGACTTAGCACAGATACGCAGTATTTT.

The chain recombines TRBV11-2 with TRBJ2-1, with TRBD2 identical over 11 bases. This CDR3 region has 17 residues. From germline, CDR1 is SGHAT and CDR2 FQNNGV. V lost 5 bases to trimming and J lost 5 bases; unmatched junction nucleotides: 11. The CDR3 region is CASSPGFIAGGHNEQFF. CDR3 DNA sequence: TGTGCCAGCAGCCCCGGATTTATAGCGGGGGGGCACAATGAGCAGTTCTTC.

In DNA form, the CDR3 reads TGTGCCAGCAGTGAAATCGTGATGGGGGGAGGCAATCAGCCCCAGCATTTT. Translated, it gives CASSEIVMGGGNQPQHF. The chain recombines TRBV2 with TRBJ1-5; weak D call: TRBD1 (5 bases). Germline loops: CDR1 SNHLY, CDR2 FYNNEI. This CDR3 contains 17 residues. The V end lost 2 bases, the J end lost 2 bases, and 16 bases lay between the germline ends. The whole variable domain, remainder taken from reference TRBV2 and TRBJ1-5, is EPEVTQTPSHQVTQMGQEVILRCVPISNHLYFYWYRQILGQKVEFLVSFYNNEISEKSEIFDDQFSVERPDGSNFTLKIRSTKLEDSAMYFCASSEIVMGGGNQPQHFGDGTRLSIL.

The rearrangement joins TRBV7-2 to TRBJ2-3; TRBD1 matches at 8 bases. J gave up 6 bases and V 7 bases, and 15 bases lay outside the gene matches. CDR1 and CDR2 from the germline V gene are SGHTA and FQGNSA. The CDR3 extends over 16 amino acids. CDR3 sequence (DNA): TGTGCCAGCACCCACCGGACAGGGTGGGTAACGGATACGCAGTATTTT. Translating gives CASTHRTGWVTDTQYF.

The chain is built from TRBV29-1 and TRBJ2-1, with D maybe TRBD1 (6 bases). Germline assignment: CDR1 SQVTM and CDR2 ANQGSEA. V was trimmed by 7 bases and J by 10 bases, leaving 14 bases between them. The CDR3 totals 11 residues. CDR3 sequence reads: CSGATGGEQFF. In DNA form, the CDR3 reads TGCAGCGGAGCGACAGGTGGGGAGCAGTTCTTC.

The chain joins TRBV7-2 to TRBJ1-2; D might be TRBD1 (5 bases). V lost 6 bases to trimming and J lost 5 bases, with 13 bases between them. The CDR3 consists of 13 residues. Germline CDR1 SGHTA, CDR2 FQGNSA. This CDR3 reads CASRVQDRYGYTF. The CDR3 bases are TGTGCCAGCAGGGTACAGGATCGGTATGGCTACACCTTC.

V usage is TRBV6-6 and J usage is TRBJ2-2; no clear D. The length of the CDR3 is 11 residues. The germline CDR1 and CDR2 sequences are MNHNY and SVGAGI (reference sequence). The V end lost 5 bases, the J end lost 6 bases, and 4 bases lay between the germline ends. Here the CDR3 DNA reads TGTGCCAGCAGTCGCGCCGGGGAGCTGTTTTTT. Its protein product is CASSRAGELFF.

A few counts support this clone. The CDR3 is CASSQSGATRGRETQYF. CDR3 nucleotide sequence: TGCGCCAGCAGTCAATCGGGGGCAACCAGGGGGAGGGAGACCCAGTACTTC. The rearrangement links TRBV23-1 to TRBJ2-5, with D possibly being TRBD1 (7 bases). TRBV23-1 is classed as an ORF, of uncertain function. V dropped 0 bases and J dropped 5 bases, with 19 bases sitting between them. The CDR3 length is 17 residues.

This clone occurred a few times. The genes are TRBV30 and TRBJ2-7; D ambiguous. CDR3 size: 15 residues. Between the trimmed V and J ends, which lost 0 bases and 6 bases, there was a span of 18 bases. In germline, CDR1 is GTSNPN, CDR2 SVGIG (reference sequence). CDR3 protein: CAWSVLGRSYSEQYF. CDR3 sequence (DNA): TGTGCCTGGAGTGTACTTGGCAGGTCGTACAGCGAGCAGTACTTC.

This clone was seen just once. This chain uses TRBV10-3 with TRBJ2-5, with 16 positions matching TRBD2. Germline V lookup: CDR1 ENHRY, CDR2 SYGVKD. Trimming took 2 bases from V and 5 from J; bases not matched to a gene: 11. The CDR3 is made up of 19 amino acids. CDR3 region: CAISEPAGTSGGANETQYF. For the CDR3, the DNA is TGTGCCATCAGTGAGCCTGCTGGGACTAGCGGGGGGGCCAATGAGACCCAGTACTTC.

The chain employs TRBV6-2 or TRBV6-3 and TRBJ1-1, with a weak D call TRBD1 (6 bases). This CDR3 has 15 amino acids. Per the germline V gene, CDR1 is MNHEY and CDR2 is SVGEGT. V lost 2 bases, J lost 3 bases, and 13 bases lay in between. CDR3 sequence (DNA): TGTGCCAGCAGTTACGGCGGGGGGCTGGACACTGAAGCTTTCTTT. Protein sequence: CASSYGGGLDTEAFF.

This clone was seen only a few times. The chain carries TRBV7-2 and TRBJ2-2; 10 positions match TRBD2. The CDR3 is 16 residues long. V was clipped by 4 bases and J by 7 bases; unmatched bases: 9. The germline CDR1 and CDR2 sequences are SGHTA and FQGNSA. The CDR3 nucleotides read TGTGCCAGCAGCTCCCCGCTAGCGGGAGAAGACGGGGAGCTGTTTTTT. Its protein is CASSSPLAGEDGELFF.

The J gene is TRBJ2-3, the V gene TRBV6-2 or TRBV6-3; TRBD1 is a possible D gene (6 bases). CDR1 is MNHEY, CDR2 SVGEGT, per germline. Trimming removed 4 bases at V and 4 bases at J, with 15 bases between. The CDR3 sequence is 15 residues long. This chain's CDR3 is CASSLGQIIPDTQYF. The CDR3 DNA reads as TGTGCCAGCAGTTTAGGACAGATAATCCCAGATACGCAGTATTTT.

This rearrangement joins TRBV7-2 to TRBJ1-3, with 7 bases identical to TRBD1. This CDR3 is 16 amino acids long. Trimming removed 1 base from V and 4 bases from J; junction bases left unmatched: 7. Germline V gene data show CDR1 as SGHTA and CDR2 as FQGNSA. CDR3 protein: CASSLGGTASGNTIYF. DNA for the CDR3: TGTGCCAGCAGCTTAGGAGGGACAGCCTCCGGAAACACCATATATTTT. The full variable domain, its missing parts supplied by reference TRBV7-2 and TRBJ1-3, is GAGVSQSPSNKVTEKGKDVELRCDPISGHTALYWYRQSLGQGLEFLIYFQGNSAPDKSGLPSDRFSAERTGGSVSTLTIQRTQQEDSAVYLCASSLGGTASGNTIYFGEGSWLTVV.

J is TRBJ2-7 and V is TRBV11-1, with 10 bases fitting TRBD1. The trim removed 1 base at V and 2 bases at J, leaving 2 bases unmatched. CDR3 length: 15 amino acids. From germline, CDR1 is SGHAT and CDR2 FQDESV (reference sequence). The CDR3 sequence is CASSLEGQGPYEQYV. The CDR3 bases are TGTGCCAGCAGCTTAGAGGGACAGGGGCCCTACGAGCAGTACGTC.

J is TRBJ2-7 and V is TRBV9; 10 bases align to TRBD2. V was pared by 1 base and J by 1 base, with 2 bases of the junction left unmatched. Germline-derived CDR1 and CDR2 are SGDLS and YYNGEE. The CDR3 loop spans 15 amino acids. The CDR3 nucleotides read TGTGCCAGCAGCGTAAGCGGGAGGGAATCCTACGAGCAGTACGTC. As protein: CASSVSGRESYEQYV.